The present entry profiles one TCR beta chain with its context. Antigen: not known. Trimming left V 6 bases short and J 13 bases short, with 13 bases between. The CDR3 has 11 amino acids. The germline CDR1 and CDR2 sequences are SNHLY and FYNNEI. The entry originates in a study of T cells in Graves' hyperthyroidism and ophthalmopathy. The CDR3 regions of TCR beta were amplified from RNA transcripts. A set of HTBI primers served as the primers for a first-round RT-PCR of the TCR CDR3. One entry per CDR3 protein results from TCRdb running MiXCR on the multiplex PCR reads. The data hold over 150,000 distinct CDR3 sequences, with less than 20% observed a single time. Study-wide results and caveats: Among clonotypes expanded in thyroid above 0.001, most were also found in blood.

The receptor's source is a woman aged 45-65 years with Graves' hyperthyroidism. Sequencing input: blood. The chain combines TRBV2 with TRBJ2-1; perhaps TRBD1 as D (6 bases). The DNA of the CDR3 is TGTGCCAGCAGGGCTCCGGGACAACAGTTCTTC. It is translated as CASRAPGQQFF.